These 9 T cell receptor beta chains originate from one sample sequenced in a study of T cell responses to AZD1222 COVID-19 vaccine. Profiled with immunoSEQ multiplex PCR; TCRdb holds only in-frame clones, not every one. The sample includes approximately 110,000 clones, approximately 88% of them seen just once. The sequenced sample was peripheral blood, obtained on day 0 of MenACWY control vaccination. The receptor source for this set is an adult in good health.

The chain carries TRBV9 and TRBJ2-4; possibly TRBD1 or TRBD2 for D (5 bases each). The CDR3 contains 14 residues. Trimming pared 3 bases from V and 7 bases from J, leaving 14 bases between. The germline V gene encodes CDR1 SGDLS and CDR2 YYNGEE. The CDR3 loop reads CASSALRGGNIQYF. The CDR3 bases are TGTGCCAGCAGCGCCCTCCGTGGGGGTAACATTCAGTACTTC.

The chain combines TRBV19 with TRBJ1-2; D ambiguous. The CDR3 runs 14 residues. Trimming took 5 bases from V and 4 from J, leaving 14 bases between them. Germline V lookup: CDR1 LNHDA, CDR2 SQIVND (reference sequence). Written as DNA, the CDR3 is TGTGCCAGTAGTGACCAGGCAGAAACCTATGGCTACACCTTC. Encoded protein: CASSDQAETYGYTF.

This clone appeared a single time. The CDR3, as DNA: TGTGCCAGCAGCGCAACCACCTACAGGGGAACTGGTGAGCAGTACTTC. This gives the protein CASSATTYRGTGEQYF. This chain joins TRBV5-6 and TRBJ2-7; 7 positions match TRBD1. CDR3 length: 16 amino acids. CDR1 SGHDT and CDR2 YYEEEE come from the germline V gene. After removal of 4 bases from V and 7 bases from J, the junction contained 17 bases not matched to a gene.

This clone was found a few times. This rearrangement joins TRBV5-5 to TRBJ2-7; weak D call: TRBD2 (5 bases). The CDR3 spans 14 residues. Germline V CDR1 and CDR2: SGHKS, YYEKEE (reference sequence). V dropped 0 bases and J dropped 4 bases, with 11 bases sitting between them. The CDR3 reads CASSLEDRGYEQYF. CDR3 nucleotides: TGTGCCAGCAGCTTGGAGGACCGAGGGTACGAGCAGTACTTC.

The chain employs TRBV5-1 and TRBJ2-2; TRBD1 agrees at 7 bases. The V gene end was trimmed by 4 bases and the J gene end by 4 bases; junction bases not matched to a gene: 4. CDR3 size: 14 residues. CDR1 SGHRS and CDR2 YFSETQ come from the germline V gene. The CDR3 sequence: CASSPGQLTGELFF. The CDR3 coding sequence is TGCGCCAGCAGCCCGGGACAGCTCACCGGGGAGCTGTTTTTT.

The chain joins TRBV27 to TRBJ1-5; D call uncertain. V lost 8 bases and J lost 2, with 22 bases in between. There are 17 residues in the CDR3. The germline gives CDR1 MNHEY, CDR2 SMNVEV (reference sequence). CDR3 in DNA: TGTGCCAGCGCCTCCCTCCCCATCACGAAGGGCAATCAGCCCCAGCATTTT. It yields the protein CASASLPITKGNQPQHF.

The gene calls are TRBV27 and TRBJ2-7; D not certain. Germline V gene sequence: CDR1 MNHEY, CDR2 SMNVEV (reference sequence). Trimming shortened V by 3 bases and J by 2 bases, and 8 bases separated the two germline ends. This CDR3 spans 13 amino acids. CDR3 amino acids: CASSLGRTYEQYF. CDR3 nucleotide sequence: TGTGCCAGCAGTTTGGGCAGAACCTACGAGCAGTACTTC.

The chain employs TRBV28 and TRBJ2-2; 7 bases are shared with TRBD2. Trimming took 7 bases from V and 4 from J; bases not matched to a gene: 6. The CDR3 totals 14 residues. CDR1 MDHEN and CDR2 SYDVKM come from the germline V gene. CDR3 sequence: CASMGGVRTGELFF. In DNA form, the CDR3 reads TGTGCCAGCATGGGGGGGGTTCGCACCGGGGAGCTGTTTTTT.

This clone has only one observation. The rearrangement links TRBV28 to TRBJ1-5; D call uncertain. Germline-derived CDR1 and CDR2 are MDHEN and SYDVKM. This CDR3 has 13 residues. Trimming left V 6 bases short and J 0 bases short, with 6 bases between. This CDR3 is CASSSDSNQPQHF. Here the CDR3 DNA reads TGTGCCAGCAGCTCGGATAGCAATCAGCCCCAGCATTTT.